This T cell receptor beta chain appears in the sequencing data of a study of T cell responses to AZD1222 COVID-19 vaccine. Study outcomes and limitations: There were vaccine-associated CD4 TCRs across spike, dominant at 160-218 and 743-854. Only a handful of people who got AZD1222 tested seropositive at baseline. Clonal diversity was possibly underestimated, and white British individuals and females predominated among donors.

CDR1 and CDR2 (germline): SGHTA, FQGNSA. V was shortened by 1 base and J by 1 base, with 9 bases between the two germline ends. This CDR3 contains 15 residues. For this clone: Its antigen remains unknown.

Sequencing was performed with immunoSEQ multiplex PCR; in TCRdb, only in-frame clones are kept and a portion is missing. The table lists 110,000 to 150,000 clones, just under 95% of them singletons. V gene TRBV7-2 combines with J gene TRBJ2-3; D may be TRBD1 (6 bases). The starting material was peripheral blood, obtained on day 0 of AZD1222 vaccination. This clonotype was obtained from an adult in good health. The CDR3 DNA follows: TGTGCCAGCAGCTTAGGGGGGCTCGGCACAGATACGCAGTATTTT. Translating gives CASSLGGLGTDTQYF.